The 11 T cell receptor beta chains in this list originate from one sample, sequenced in a study of Graves' ophthalmopathy and Graves' hyperthyroidism. Investigators amplified TCR beta CDR3 regions from RNA transcripts. HTBI primers were employed in first-round RT-PCR, then a second-round multiplex PCR followed. TCRdb re-derived calls from the multiplex PCR reads in MiXCR, one entry per CDR3 protein. Among roughly 600,000 distinct CDR3 sequences listed, roughly 39% were seen once. Sequencing used peripheral blood or thyroid tissue (not recorded which). The receptors stem from an adult man with Graves' hyperthyroidism.

In its sample, this clonotype was seen once. Relative to the germline gene, one junction end is altered; a read error may explain this. V and J are TRBV19 and TRBJ1-5; D remains unclear. Germline V gives CDR1 LNHDA, CDR2 SQIVND (reference sequence). The CDR3 is 18 residues long. CDR3 protein: CVSSIDFAGLLSNQPQHF. Here the CDR3 DNA reads TGTGTCAGTAGTATAGATTTTGCAGGATTACTTAGCAATCAGCCCCAGCATTTT.

This clonotype has a count of ten or more. The chain joins TRBV6-1 to TRBJ2-7, with a weak D call TRBD2 (6 bases). The CDR3 covers 13 residues. CDR1 is MNHNS and CDR2 is SASEGT in the germline V gene. Trimming removed 5 bases at V and 6 bases at J, with 14 bases between. DNA for the CDR3: TGTGCCAGCAGTTACTCATCGGGGGTCGAGCAGTACTTC. It is translated as CASSYSSGVEQYF.

This chain uses TRBV29-1 with TRBJ2-5; D perhaps matches TRBD1 (6 bases). CDR1 and CDR2 from the germline V gene are SQVTM and ANQGSEA. With 4 bases removed from V and 5 bases from J, the gap between germline ends came to 23 bases. CDR3 size: 16 residues. Here the CDR3 reads CSVALGGQGKMETQYF. The CDR3 bases are TGCAGCGTTGCCCTCGGAGGCCAGGGGAAAATGGAGACCCAGTACTTC.

The rearrangement uses TRBV29-1 and TRBJ1-1; TRBD1 is a possible D gene (6 bases). The V end lost 7 bases, the J end lost 1 base, and 16 bases lay between the germline ends. This CDR3 has 14 amino acids. Germline assignment: CDR1 SQVTM and CDR2 ANQGSEA. The CDR3 is CSARQAGGNTEAFF. CDR3 nucleotides: TGCAGCGCCAGACAGGCGGGTGGGAACACTGAAGCTTTCTTT.

This chain connects TRBV28 to TRBJ1-5; D is perhaps TRBD1 (5 bases). V was clipped by 2 bases and J by 11 bases, with 16 bases between them. The CDR3 length is 14 residues. CDR1 is MDHEN, CDR2 SYDVKM, per germline. CDR3 coding DNA: TGTGCCAGCAGTTTAGAGTGGGGCCCGATGTCCCAGCATTTT. Encoded protein: CASSLEWGPMSQHF.

The J gene is TRBJ1-5, the V gene TRBV29-1; D is unclear. Deletions cut 7 bases from V and 11 bases from J, with 18 bases between. This CDR3 has 12 amino acids. Germline V lookup: CDR1 SQVTM, CDR2 ANQGSEA. The CDR3 nucleotides are TGCAGCGCGGAACCGGGCCAAGAGACCCAGCATTTT. This sequence encodes CSAEPGQETQHF.

This clonotype was counted only a few times. The chain joins TRBV10-1 to TRBJ1-5, with 8 bases lining up with TRBD1. Trimming removed 3 bases from V and 5 bases from J; junction bases left unmatched: 9. CDR3 size: 16 residues. CDR1 is WNHNN, CDR2 SYGVQD, per germline (reference sequence). CDR3: CASSDPSQGQDQPQHF. In nucleotides, the CDR3 is TGCGCCAGCAGTGACCCATCACAGGGACAGGATCAGCCCCAGCATTTT.

This clonotype was observed at least ten times. This sequence joins TRBV5-1 and TRBJ1-5; unclear D gene. In germline, CDR1 is SGHRS, CDR2 YFSETQ. This CDR3 has 15 amino acids. V lost 0 bases and J 1 base, leaving 8 bases between the germline ends. For the CDR3, the DNA is TGCGCCAGCAGCTTGGATGGGGAGAGCAATCAGCCCCAGCATTTT. Its protein product is CASSLDGESNQPQHF.

This clonotype was seen repeatedly, ten times or more. The J gene is TRBJ1-6, the V gene TRBV20-1; D is unresolved. CDR1 is DFQATT, CDR2 SNEGSKA, per germline (reference sequence). Trimming removed 3 bases at V and 4 bases at J, with 7 bases between. The CDR3 covers 13 residues. The chain's CDR3 is CSASSGYNSPLHF. DNA of the CDR3: TGCAGTGCTAGTTCGGGATATAATTCACCCCTCCACTTT.

Concerning this clonotype: One junction end disagrees with the germline gene, perhaps due to a read error. The V gene is TRBV5-1, the J gene TRBJ2-7, with unresolved D. Germline CDR1 reads SGHRS; CDR2 reads YFSETQ. This CDR3 has 13 amino acids. The CDR3 region is CTSSLWDSYEQYF. The CDR3 DNA reads TGCACCAGCAGCTTATGGGACTCCTACGAGCAGTACTTC.

This clonotype was recorded once. J is TRBJ1-4 and V is TRBV25-1; D remains unclear. Germline V gene data show CDR1 as MGHDK and CDR2 as SYGVNS. V lost 6 bases to trimming and J lost 8 bases, with 16 bases between them. The CDR3 length is 14 residues. The CDR3: CASRDVGFGEKLFF. CDR3 nucleotide sequence: TGTGCCAGCAGAGATGTAGGGTTCGGGGAAAAACTGTTTTTT.